These 23 T cell receptor beta chains were sequenced from one sample in a study of blood T cell repertoires in COVID-19 (dated by TCRdb to the early 2020s). The method was the immunoSEQ multiplex PCR assay. The table comes from immuneACCESS by way of TCRdb, which keeps in-frame sequences with V and J called. Part of the clones is missing from these tables; in studies checked, under half for an unresolved V gene and the rest for unknown reasons. This sample comprises 250,000 to 300,000 clones, 89% of them detected only once. Under 2.5% of the sample belongs to the ten largest clones. Sequenced: PBMCs or T cells enriched from blood (not recorded which). These receptor sequences come from a woman aged 55 to 70 who had recovered from COVID-19.

This chain connects TRBV29-1 to TRBJ2-7; the D is unclear. Germline CDR1 SQVTM, CDR2 ANQGSEA. Trimming cost V 6 bases and J 3 bases, with 9 bases left between them. The CDR3 length is 11 residues. In nucleotides, the CDR3 is TGCAGCGTCGGCGGCTACTACGAGCAGTACTTC. This gives the protein CSVGGYYEQYF.

V usage is TRBV9 and J usage is TRBJ1-5; D gene unclear. The CDR3 runs 14 residues. V was shortened by 6 bases and J by 9 bases, with 19 bases between the two germline ends. Germline CDR1 is SGDLS and CDR2 is YYNGEE. In DNA form, the CDR3 reads TGTGCCAGCATGTCGTGTTGGGGTGCGGGGCCCCAGCATTTT. This gives the protein CASMSCWGAGPQHF. The full variable domain, completed using reference TRBV9 and TRBJ1-5, is DSGVTQTPKHLITATGQRVTLRCSPRSGDLSVYWYQQSLDQGLQFLIQYYNGEERAKGNILERFSAQQFPDLHSELNLSSLELGDSALYFCASMSCWGAGPQHFGDGTRLSIL.

The chain uses TRBV7-2 and TRBJ2-1, with D possibly being TRBD2 (6 bases). The length of the CDR3 is 14 residues. CDR1 is SGHTA, CDR2 FQGNSA, per germline. V dropped 5 bases and J dropped 2 bases, with 10 bases sitting between them. The CDR3 loop is CASSPGLTYNEQFF. The CDR3 DNA reads as TGTGCCAGCAGCCCCGGACTAACCTACAATGAGCAGTTCTTC.

This chain joins TRBV19 and TRBJ1-5; 7 nucleotides line up with TRBD1. The CDR3 runs to 15 residues. J was trimmed by 3 bases and V by 7 bases; bases with no gene match: 9. Germline loops: CDR1 LNHDA, CDR2 SQIVND (reference sequence). The CDR3 DNA reads TGTGCCAGTAATTCCCACAGGGGCCCCAATCAGCCCCAGCATTTT. Its protein is CASNSHRGPNQPQHF.

The J gene is TRBJ1-2, the V gene TRBV9; 8 bases agree with TRBD1. V was pared by 2 bases and J by 2 bases, with 8 bases of the junction left unmatched. This CDR3 region has 16 residues. CDR1 is SGDLS and CDR2 is YYNGEE in the germline V gene. CDR3: CASSVRRDRKNYGYTF. The CDR3 nucleotides read TGTGCCAGCAGCGTTAGACGGGACAGGAAAAACTATGGCTACACCTTC.

The chain links TRBV25-1 to TRBJ1-6; no firm D call. This CDR3 contains 14 residues. The V gene lost 3 bases and the J gene lost 4 bases, with 7 bases spanning the gap. Germline CDR1 and CDR2: MGHDK and SYGVNS. This CDR3 reads CASSDGIYNSPLHF. Here the CDR3 DNA reads TGTGCCAGCAGTGACGGGATTTATAATTCACCCCTCCACTTT. The full variable domain, rest sourced from reference TRBV25-1 and TRBJ1-6, is EADIYQTPRYLVIGTGKKITLECSQTMGHDKMYWYQQDPGMELHLIHYSYGVNSTEKGDLSSESTVSRIRTEHFPLTLESARPSHTSQYLCASSDGIYNSPLHFGNGTRLTVT.

The genes are TRBV11-1 and TRBJ1-1, with D unresolved. Looked up from germline, CDR1 is SGHAT and CDR2 is FQDESV (reference sequence). The CDR3 is 14 residues long. V shed 6 bases and J shed 0 bases, with 11 bases lying between them. The CDR3 nucleotides are TGTGCCAGCAGTTCAGGAACCATGAACACTGAAGCTTTCTTT. Translating gives CASSSGTMNTEAFF.

The V and J genes are TRBV19 and TRBJ2-1, with 9 bases matching TRBD2. Trimming at V came to 3 bases and at J to 5 bases, leaving 5 bases not matched to a gene. The germline CDR1 and CDR2 sequences are LNHDA and SQIVND (reference sequence). The CDR3 is 15 residues long. CDR3 loop: CASSILAGGNNEQFF. As DNA, the CDR3 is TGTGCCAGTAGTATTCTCGCGGGGGGGAACAATGAGCAGTTCTTC.

V and J are TRBV5-1 and TRBJ1-5, with 9 bases fitting TRBD1. This CDR3 spans 14 amino acids. Trimming cost V 4 bases and J 5 bases; bases outside gene matches: 4. CDR1 SGHRS and CDR2 YFSETQ come from the germline V gene. CDR3 amino acids: CASSTTGGDQPQHF. CDR3 in DNA: TGCGCCAGCAGCACGACAGGGGGAGATCAGCCCCAGCATTTT.

This clone came up once. This chain links TRBV2 with TRBJ2-1; 11 bases are a match to TRBD2. With 9 bases clipped from V and 2 bases from J, the junction kept 6 bases outside the gene matches. The CDR3 runs to 15 residues. From germline, CDR1 is SNHLY and CDR2 FYNNEI. The DNA of the CDR3 is TGTGCCAGTGCGGTAGCGGGGGGGCCCTACAATGAGCAGTTCTTC. Translating it yields CASAVAGGPYNEQFF. The complete variable domain, with remaining parts taken from reference TRBV2 and TRBJ2-1, reads EPEVTQTPSHQVTQMGQEVILRCVPISNHLYFYWYRQILGQKVEFLVSFYNNEISEKSEIFDDQFSVERPDGSNFTLKIRSTKLEDSAMYFCASAVAGGPYNEQFFGPGTRLTVL.

The chain uses TRBV4-2 and TRBJ1-2; 7 bases fit TRBD1. The V gene end was trimmed by 1 base and the J gene end by 5 bases; junction bases not matched to a gene: 7. This CDR3 region has 15 residues. Germline V gives CDR1 LGHNA, CDR2 YNFKEQ. The CDR3 reads CASSQARGIWYGYTF. CDR3 nucleotide sequence: TGTGCCAGCAGCCAAGCCAGGGGGATTTGGTATGGCTACACCTTC.

In DNA, the CDR3 is TGTGCCAGCAGCACGCCGGGACAGGGGACGAATTCACCCCTCCACTTT. Encoded protein: CASSTPGQGTNSPLHF. This chain uses TRBV5-4 with TRBJ1-6; TRBD1 matches at 10 bases. Germline trimming cut 4 bases from V and 7 bases from J; bases unmatched to any gene: 8. Germline CDR1 reads SGHNT; CDR2 reads YYREEE (reference sequence). The CDR3 loop spans 16 amino acids.

This clone came up a few times. This chain joins TRBV4-1 and TRBJ1-5; maybe TRBD1 (5 bases). CDR3 length: 15 residues. V gave up 4 bases and J gave up 4 bases, with 14 bases separating them. In germline, CDR1 is MGHRA, CDR2 YSYEKL. The CDR3 DNA reads as TGCGCCAGCAGCCTCTCATCTCAGGGAAATCAGCCCCAGCATTTT. Translating it yields CASSLSSQGNQPQHF.

The rearrangement joins TRBV28 to TRBJ1-1; no firm D call. V was clipped by 3 bases and J by 1 base, with 9 bases between them. The germline gives CDR1 MDHEN, CDR2 SYDVKM. CDR3 length: 14 amino acids. CDR3 in amino acids: CASSFGGSNTEAFF. CDR3 DNA sequence: TGTGCCAGCAGTTTTGGAGGTTCGAACACTGAAGCTTTCTTT.

This chain uses TRBV2 with TRBJ2-7; TRBD1 matches 7 bases. This CDR3 is built from 13 residues. The J segment lost 6 bases and the V segment lost 5 bases, leaving 7 bases of the junction unmatched. Germline assignment: CDR1 SNHLY and CDR2 FYNNEI. CDR3 residues: CASSNRDSTEQYF. The CDR3 DNA reads as TGTGCCAGCAGTAACCGGGACAGCACCGAGCAGTACTTC.

The chain recombines TRBV6-5 with TRBJ2-7, with D tentatively TRBD1 (6 bases). Germline V CDR1 and CDR2: MNHEY, SVGAGI. Trimming took off 5 bases at V and 5 bases at J, with 16 bases between the two ends. This CDR3 comprises 14 residues. CDR3 amino acids: CASSRTGSRDEQYF. In DNA form, the CDR3 reads TGTGCCAGCAGTCGTACAGGGTCCAGAGACGAGCAGTACTTC.

The genes are TRBV9 and TRBJ2-1, with TRBD2 matching 11 bases. Germline values: CDR1 SGDLS, CDR2 YYNGEE. The CDR3 length is 16 residues. The V and J ends lost 2 bases and 8 bases, in that order; junction bases with no gene match: 9. DNA of the CDR3: TGTGCCAGCAGCGTTGTAGCGGGAGGGTCTTGGGATGAGCAGTTCTTC. It specifies CASSVVAGGSWDEQFF.

This clone occurred once. CDR3: CASSIGLAGGANTGELFF. The CDR3 DNA follows: TGTGCCAGTAGTATAGGACTAGCGGGAGGCGCGAACACCGGGGAGCTGTTTTTT. The rearrangement links TRBV19 to TRBJ2-2; 13 positions match TRBD2. CDR1 and CDR2 (germline): LNHDA, SQIVND (reference sequence). The trim removed 1 base at V and 0 bases at J, leaving 2 bases unmatched. The CDR3 covers 18 residues.

The chain has TRBV18 and TRBJ2-7; D remains unclear. This CDR3 is built from 13 residues. V lost 3 bases and J 0 bases, leaving 6 bases between the germline ends. CDR1 and CDR2 from the germline V gene are KGHSH and LQKENI. CDR3 amino acids: CASSPAVSYEQYF. The CDR3 DNA reads as TGTGCCAGCTCACCGGCCGTCTCCTACGAGCAGTACTTC.

V gene TRBV7-9 combines with J gene TRBJ2-7; possible D gene TRBD1, 6 bases. Germline lookup yields CDR1 SEHNR and CDR2 FQNEAQ (reference sequence). CDR3 length: 16 residues. V lost 5 bases, J lost 0 bases, and 17 bases lay in between. CDR3 residues: CASSAQQGHISYEQYF. The CDR3 DNA sequence: TGTGCCAGCAGCGCCCAACAGGGTCACATCTCCTACGAGCAGTACTTC.

V and J are TRBV7-3 and TRBJ1-6, with D unresolved. Germline V gene lookup returns CDR1 SGHTA and CDR2 FQGTGA. The CDR3 sequence is 14 residues long. V lost 2 bases and J lost 7, with 9 bases in between. In nucleotides, the CDR3 is TGTGCCAGCAGCTTAGGCCCATTCAATTCACCCCTCCACTTT. It is translated as CASSLGPFNSPLHF.

This chain joins TRBV19 and TRBJ2-1; D is possibly TRBD1 (5 bases). Trimming left V 6 bases short and J 7 bases short, with 13 bases between. CDR1 LNHDA and CDR2 SQIVND come from the germline V gene (reference sequence). There are 13 residues in the CDR3. The CDR3 protein is CASSPGLQNEQFF. CDR3 nucleotide sequence: TGTGCCAGTAGCCCAGGGTTACAGAATGAGCAGTTCTTC.

In its sample, this clone was seen once. V gene TRBV5-1 combines with J gene TRBJ2-5; TRBD1 matches 10 bases. Trimming removed 2 bases from V and 2 bases from J; junction bases left unmatched: 6. This CDR3 is 16 amino acids long. Per germline, CDR1 SGHRS and CDR2 YFSETQ. The CDR3 protein is CASSLTGTGEQETQYF. The CDR3 DNA follows: TGCGCCAGCAGCTTAACAGGGACAGGGGAACAAGAGACCCAGTACTTC.